Described below is a single TCR beta chain sequence and its context. The sample comes from a study of blood T cell repertoires in COVID-19. Study in general: Acute and convalescent COVID-19 samples came from the United States, Italy and Spain.

How the authors handled the data: Amplifying reference gene primers gave estimates of nucleated cell counts. Assay: immunoSEQ multiplex PCR; the TCRdb copy retains only in-frame clones and omits some. V, J and clone size derive from that table, while D and trimming were established from the DNA sequence. The sample carries around 200,000 clones, about 90% recorded once. Sequenced material: peripheral blood. This TCR was recovered from a man aged 70-80 years with active or convalescent COVID-19.

The DNA for the CDR3 is TGTGCCAGCAGCCCACAACAGGGGTCAAATGAAAAACTGTTTTTT. Its translation: CASSPQQGSNEKLFF. V and J are TRBV7-2 and TRBJ1-4; 7 nucleotides match TRBD1. After removal of 5 bases from V and 5 bases from J, the junction contained 8 bases not matched to a gene. The germline V gene encodes CDR1 SGHTA and CDR2 FQGNSA. The CDR3 consists of 15 residues.